This is a list of T cell receptor beta chains from one sample in a study of tumor-infiltrating lymphocytes in primary liver carcinoma. One entry per CDR3 protein results from TCRdb running MiXCR on the multiplex PCR reads. The sample records about 180,000 distinct CDR3 sequences, less than 65% being singletons. The sample was peripheral blood. The origin of the receptors is a man in his forties or fifties with primary liver carcinoma and hepatitis B virus infection. CDR3s include the opening cysteine and the closing phenylalanine or tryptophan. The D gene is left open where the match is weak. Size values are once, few and many counts, or a class for expanded clones, and some rows have none.

V gene: TRBV4-1
D gene: TRBD2
clone size: many
J gene: TRBJ2-1
CDR3 DNA: TGCGCCAGCAGCCAAGGGCTAGCGGGAGCTAACAATGAGCAGTTCTTC
CDR3 protein: CASSQGLAGANNEQFF

V gene: TRBV12-3/TRBV12-4
D gene: TRBD2
clone size: few
J gene: TRBJ2-7
CDR3 DNA: TGTGCCAGCAGTTGGCTAGCGGGCGAGCAGTACTTC
CDR3 protein: CASSWLAGEQYF

V gene: TRBV11-2
D gene: NA
clone size: NA
J gene: TRBJ2-1
CDR3 DNA: TGTGCCAGCAGCTTAGCACCATACAATGAGCAGTTCTTC
CDR3 protein: CASSLAPYNEQFF

V gene: TRBV4-1
D gene: NA
clone size: many
J gene: TRBJ2-1
CDR3 DNA: TGCGCCAGCAGCCAAGAAGGGAGAAGGGCAGTTAAGCAGTTCTTC
CDR3 protein: CASSQEGRRAVKQFF

V gene: TRBV4-1
D gene: TRBD1
clone size: few
J gene: TRBJ2-5
CDR3 DNA: TGCGCCAGCAGCCAAGCCCCCGGGACAGGGAAAGAGACCCAGTACTTC
CDR3 protein: CASSQAPGTGKETQYF

V gene: TRBV11-2
D gene: NA
clone size: many
J gene: TRBJ1-5
CDR3 DNA: TGTGCCAGCAGCCCCGGACAGTATAGCAATCAGCCCCAGCATTTT
CDR3 protein: CASSPGQYSNQPQHF

V gene: TRBV6-7
D gene: NA
clone size: NA
J gene: TRBJ1-5
CDR3 DNA: TGTGCCAGCAGTTTTATTTGGTGGGGGAGAAGGCGCAATCAGCCCCAGCATTTT
CDR3 protein: CASSFIWWGRRRNQPQHF

V gene: TRBV29-1
D gene: TRBD1
clone size: NA
J gene: TRBJ2-7
CDR3 DNA: TGCAGCGTTGAATTTCCGGGGACAGAGAGCCCCTACGAGCAGTACTTC
CDR3 protein: CSVEFPGTESPYEQYF

V gene: TRBV5-6
D gene: TRBD2
clone size: NA
J gene: TRBJ2-7
CDR3 DNA: TGTGCCAGCAGCGAGGATGGACTAGCGGGACAGCAGTACTTC
CDR3 protein: CASSEDGLAGQQYF

V gene: TRBV28
D gene: TRBD1
clone size: once
J gene: TRBJ2-7
CDR3 DNA: TGTGCCAGCACCTTAGACAGGGGGACCTACGAGCAGTACTTC
CDR3 protein: CASTLDRGTYEQYF

V gene: TRBV4-1
D gene: NA
clone size: few
J gene: TRBJ2-1
CDR3 DNA: TGCGCCAGCAGATCGAGGGCAATCTCCTACAATGAGCAGTTCTTC
CDR3 protein: CASRSRAISYNEQFF

V gene: TRBV4-2
D gene: TRBD2
clone size: NA
J gene: TRBJ2-7
CDR3 DNA: TGTGCCAGCAGCCAAGAAGCGGGAGATCGGGAGCAGTACTTC
CDR3 protein: CASSQEAGDREQYF

V gene: TRBV5-1
D gene: TRBD1
clone size: once
J gene: TRBJ2-1
CDR3 DNA: TGCGCCAGCAGCCCGAGGGGGGCAGGGGGCAACAATGAGCAGTTCTTC
CDR3 protein: CASSPRGAGGNNEQFF

V gene: TRBV6-5
D gene: NA
clone size: NA
J gene: TRBJ2-2
CDR3 DNA: TGTGCCAGCAGTTATTCCCGGACCGGGGAGCTGTTTTTT
CDR3 protein: CASSYSRTGELFF

V gene: TRBV11-2
D gene: TRBD1
clone size: many
J gene: TRBJ2-7
CDR3 DNA: TGTGCCAGCACCCATACAGGGGGCTCCTACGAGCAGTACTTC
CDR3 protein: CASTHTGGSYEQYF

V gene: TRBV12-3/TRBV12-4
D gene: TRBD1
clone size: NA
J gene: TRBJ2-3
CDR3 DNA: TGTGCCAGCAGACCTAGGGGGCGGGATACGCAGTATTTT
CDR3 protein: CASRPRGRDTQYF

V gene: TRBV4-2
D gene: NA
clone size: few
J gene: TRBJ1-2
CDR3 DNA: TGTGCCAGCAGCCAGGAACACGTCTCCGCGGGGACCTATGGCTACACCTTC
CDR3 protein: CASSQEHVSAGTYGYTF